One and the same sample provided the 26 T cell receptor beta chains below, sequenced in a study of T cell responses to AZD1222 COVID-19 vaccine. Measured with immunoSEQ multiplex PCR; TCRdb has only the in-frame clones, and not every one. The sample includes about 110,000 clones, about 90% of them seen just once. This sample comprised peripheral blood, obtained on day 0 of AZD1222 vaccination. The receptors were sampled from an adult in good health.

The DNA for the CDR3 is TGTGCCACCAGCAGAGTAGCCAGCCGAGGGACCCAGTACTTC. The encoded protein is CATSRVASRGTQYF. The chain combines TRBV15 with TRBJ2-5; D gene ambiguous. V shed 1 base and J shed 7 bases, with 13 bases lying between them. Germline V lookup: CDR1 LNHNV, CDR2 YYDKDF (reference sequence). The CDR3 is 14 amino acids.

The CDR3 is CASSLAHGGATNEKLFF. CDR3 DNA sequence: TGCGCCAGCAGCTTGGCCCACGGCGGGGCAACTAATGAAAAACTGTTTTTT. The genes are TRBV5-1 and TRBJ1-4, with D hard to call. The CDR3 is 17 residues long. The germline CDR1 and CDR2 sequences are SGHRS and YFSETQ. Trimming stripped 0 bases from V and 0 bases from J, with 12 bases between.

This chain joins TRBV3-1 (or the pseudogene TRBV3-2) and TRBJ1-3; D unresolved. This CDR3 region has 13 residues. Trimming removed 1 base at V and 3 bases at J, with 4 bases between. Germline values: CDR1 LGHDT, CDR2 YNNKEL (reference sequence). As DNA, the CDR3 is TGTGCCAGCAGCCAAGCAAGTGGAAACACCATATATTTT. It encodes CASSQASGNTIYF.

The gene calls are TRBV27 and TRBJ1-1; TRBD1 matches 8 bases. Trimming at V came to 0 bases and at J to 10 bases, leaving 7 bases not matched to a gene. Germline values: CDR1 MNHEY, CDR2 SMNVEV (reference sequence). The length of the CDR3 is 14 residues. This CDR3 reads CASSLSRQGALAFF. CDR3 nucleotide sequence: TGTGCCAGCAGTTTATCTCGGCAGGGGGCGTTAGCTTTCTTT.

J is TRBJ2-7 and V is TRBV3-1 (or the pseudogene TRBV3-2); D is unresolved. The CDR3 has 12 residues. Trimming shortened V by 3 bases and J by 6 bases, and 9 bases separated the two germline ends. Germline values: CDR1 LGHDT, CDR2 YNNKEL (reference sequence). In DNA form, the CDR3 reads TGTGCCAGCAGCCAGGGAATGGGCGAGCAGTACTTC. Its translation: CASSQGMGEQYF.

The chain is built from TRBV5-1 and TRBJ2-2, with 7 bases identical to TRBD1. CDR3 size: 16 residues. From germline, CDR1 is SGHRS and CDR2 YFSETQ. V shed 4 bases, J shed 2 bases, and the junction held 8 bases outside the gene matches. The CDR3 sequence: CASSPPTGRNTGELFF. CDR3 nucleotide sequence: TGCGCCAGCAGCCCTCCGACAGGGCGAAACACCGGGGAGCTGTTTTTT.

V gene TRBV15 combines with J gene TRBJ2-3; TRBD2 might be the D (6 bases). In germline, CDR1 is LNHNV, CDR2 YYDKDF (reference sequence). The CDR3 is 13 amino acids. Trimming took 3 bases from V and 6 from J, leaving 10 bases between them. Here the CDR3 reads CATSRGGLDTQYF. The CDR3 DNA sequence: TGTGCCACCAGCAGGGGGGGTTTGGATACGCAGTATTTT.

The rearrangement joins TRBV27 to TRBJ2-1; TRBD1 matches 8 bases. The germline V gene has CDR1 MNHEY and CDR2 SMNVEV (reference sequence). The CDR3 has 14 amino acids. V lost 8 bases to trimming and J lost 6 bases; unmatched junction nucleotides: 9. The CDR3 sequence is CASFRQGMANEQFF. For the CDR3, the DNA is TGTGCCAGCTTCCGACAGGGGATGGCCAATGAGCAGTTCTTC.

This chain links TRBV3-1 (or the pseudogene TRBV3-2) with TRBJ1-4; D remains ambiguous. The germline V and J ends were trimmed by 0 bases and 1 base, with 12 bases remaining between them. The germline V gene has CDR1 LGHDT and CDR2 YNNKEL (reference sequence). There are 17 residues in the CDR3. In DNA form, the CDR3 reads TGTGCCAGCAGCCAAGAGCACAGTCACTTAACTAATGAAAAACTGTTTTTT. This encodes CASSQEHSHLTNEKLFF.

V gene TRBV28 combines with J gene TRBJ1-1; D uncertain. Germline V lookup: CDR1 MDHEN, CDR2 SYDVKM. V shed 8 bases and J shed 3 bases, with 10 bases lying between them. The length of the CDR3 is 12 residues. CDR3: CASGLEYTEAFF. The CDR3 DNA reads TGTGCCAGCGGACTAGAGTACACTGAAGCTTTCTTT.

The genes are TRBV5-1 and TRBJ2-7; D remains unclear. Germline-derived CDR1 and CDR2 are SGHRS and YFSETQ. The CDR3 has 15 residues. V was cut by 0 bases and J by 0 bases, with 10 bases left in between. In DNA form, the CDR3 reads TGCGCCAGCAGCTTGGGCCACCTAAGCTCCTACGAGCAGTACTTC. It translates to CASSLGHLSSYEQYF.

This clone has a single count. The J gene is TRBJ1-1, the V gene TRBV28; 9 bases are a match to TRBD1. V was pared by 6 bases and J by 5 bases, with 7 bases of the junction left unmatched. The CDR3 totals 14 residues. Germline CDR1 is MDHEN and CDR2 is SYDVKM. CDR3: CASRPGTGRTEAFF. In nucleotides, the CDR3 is TGTGCCAGCAGACCCGGGACAGGGAGGACTGAAGCTTTCTTT.

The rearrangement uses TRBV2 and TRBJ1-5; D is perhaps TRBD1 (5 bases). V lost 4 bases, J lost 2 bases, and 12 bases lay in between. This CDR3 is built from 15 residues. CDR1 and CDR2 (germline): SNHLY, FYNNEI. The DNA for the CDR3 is TGTGCCAGCAGTGTCGTGGGGCCGGGCAATCAGCCCCAGCATTTT. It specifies CASSVVGPGNQPQHF.

The chain's CDR3 is CASSGETGYTF. The CDR3 DNA is TGTGCCAGCTCAGGAGAAACTGGCTACACCTTC. The rearrangement links TRBV18 to TRBJ1-2, with D hard to call. The length of the CDR3 is 11 residues. Trimming shortened V by 5 bases and J by 7 bases, and 8 bases separated the two germline ends. CDR1 and CDR2 from the germline V gene are KGHSH and LQKENI.

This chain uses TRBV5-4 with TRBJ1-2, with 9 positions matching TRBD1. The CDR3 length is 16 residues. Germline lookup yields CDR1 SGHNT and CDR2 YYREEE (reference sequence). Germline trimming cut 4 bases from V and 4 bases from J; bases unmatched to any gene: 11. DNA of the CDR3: TGTGCCAGCAGCGGTGGGGTGGGACAGGGATCCTATGGCTACACCTTC. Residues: CASSGGVGQGSYGYTF.

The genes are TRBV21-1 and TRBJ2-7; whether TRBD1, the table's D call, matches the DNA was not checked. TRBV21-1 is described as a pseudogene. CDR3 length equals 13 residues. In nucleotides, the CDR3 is TGTGCCAGCAGCAAAGGACAGTCCTACGAGCAGTACTTC. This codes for CASSKGQSYEQYF.

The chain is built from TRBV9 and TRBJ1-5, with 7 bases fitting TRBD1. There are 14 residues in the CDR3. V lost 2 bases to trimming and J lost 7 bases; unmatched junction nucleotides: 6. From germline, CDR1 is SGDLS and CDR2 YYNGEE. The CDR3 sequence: CASSVAGGNQPQHF. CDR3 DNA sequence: TGTGCCAGCAGCGTCGCAGGGGGAAACCAGCCCCAGCATTTT.

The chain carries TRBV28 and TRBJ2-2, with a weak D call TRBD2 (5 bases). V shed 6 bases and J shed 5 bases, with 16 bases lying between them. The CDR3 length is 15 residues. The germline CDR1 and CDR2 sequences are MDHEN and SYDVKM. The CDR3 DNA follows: TGTGCCAGCAGGTGGACTTCGATCGCGACCGGGGAGCTGTTTTTT. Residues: CASRWTSIATGELFF. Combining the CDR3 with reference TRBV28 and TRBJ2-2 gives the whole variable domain DVKVTQSSRYLVKRTGEKVFLECVQDMDHENMFWYRQDPGLGLRLIYFSYDVKMKEKGDIPEGYSVSREKKERFSLILESASTNQTSMYLCASRWTSIATGELFFGEGSRLTVL.

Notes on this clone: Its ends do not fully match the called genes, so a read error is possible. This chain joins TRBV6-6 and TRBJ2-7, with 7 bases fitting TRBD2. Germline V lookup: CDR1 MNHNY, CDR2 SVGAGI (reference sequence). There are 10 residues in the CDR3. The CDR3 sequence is CASSGAGVVF. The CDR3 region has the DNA TGTGCCAGCAGTGGGGCGGGGGTCGTCTTC.

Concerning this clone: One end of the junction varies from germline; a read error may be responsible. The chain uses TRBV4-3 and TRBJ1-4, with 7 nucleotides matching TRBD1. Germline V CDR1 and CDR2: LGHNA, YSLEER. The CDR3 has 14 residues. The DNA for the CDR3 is TGCGCCAGCAGCCAAGATCGGACAGGTAGAAAACCTACTTTT. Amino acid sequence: CASSQDRTGRKPTF.

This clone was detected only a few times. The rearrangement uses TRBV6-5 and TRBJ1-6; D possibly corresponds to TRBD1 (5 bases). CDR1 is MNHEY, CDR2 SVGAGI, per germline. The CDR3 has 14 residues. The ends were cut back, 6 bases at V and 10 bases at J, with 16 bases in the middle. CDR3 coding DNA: TGTGCCAGCAGAAACGACAGACTCGGATCACCCCTCCACTTT. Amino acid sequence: CASRNDRLGSPLHF.

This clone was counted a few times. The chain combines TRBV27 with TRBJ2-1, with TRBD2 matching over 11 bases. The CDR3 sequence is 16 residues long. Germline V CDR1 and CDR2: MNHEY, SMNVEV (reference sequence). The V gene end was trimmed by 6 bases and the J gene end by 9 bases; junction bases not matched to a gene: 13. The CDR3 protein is CASSEITSGSFAEQFF. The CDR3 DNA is TGTGCCAGCAGCGAGATTACTAGCGGGAGTTTCGCTGAGCAGTTCTTC.

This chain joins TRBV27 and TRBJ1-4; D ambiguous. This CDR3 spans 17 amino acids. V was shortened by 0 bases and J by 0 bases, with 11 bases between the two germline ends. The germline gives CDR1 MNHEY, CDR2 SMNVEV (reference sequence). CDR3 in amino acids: CASSLSWKHATNEKLFF. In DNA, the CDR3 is TGTGCCAGCAGTTTATCGTGGAAACATGCAACTAATGAAAAACTGTTTTTT. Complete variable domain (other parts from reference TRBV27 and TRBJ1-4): EAQVTQNPRYLITVTGKKLTVTCSQNMNHEYMSWYRQDPGLGLRQIYYSMNVEVTDKGDVPEGYKVSRKEKRNFPLILESPSPNQTSLYFCASSLSWKHATNEKLFFGSGTQLSVL.

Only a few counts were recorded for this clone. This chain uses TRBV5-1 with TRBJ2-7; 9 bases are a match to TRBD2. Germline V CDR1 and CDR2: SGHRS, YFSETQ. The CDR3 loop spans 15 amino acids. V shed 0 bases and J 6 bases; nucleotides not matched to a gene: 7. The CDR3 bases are TGCGCCAGCAGCTTGGGTAGCGGGAGCTTCTTCGAGCAGTACTTC. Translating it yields CASSLGSGSFFEQYF.

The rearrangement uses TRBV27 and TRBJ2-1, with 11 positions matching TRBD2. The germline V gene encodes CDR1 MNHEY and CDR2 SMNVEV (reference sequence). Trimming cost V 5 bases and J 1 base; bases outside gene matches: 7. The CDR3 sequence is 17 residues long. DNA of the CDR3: TGTGCCAGCAGTGGAAAACTAGCGGGAGCTTCCTACAATGAGCAGTTCTTC. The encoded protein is CASSGKLAGASYNEQFF.

DNA of the CDR3: TGTGCCAGCAGCGTCGCCTACGAGCAGTACTTC. It is translated as CASSVAYEQYF. V and J are TRBV11-1 and TRBJ2-7; D not resolved. V lost 5 bases to trimming and J lost 2 bases, with 4 bases between them. Germline V lookup: CDR1 SGHAT, CDR2 FQDESV (reference sequence). The CDR3 spans 11 residues.